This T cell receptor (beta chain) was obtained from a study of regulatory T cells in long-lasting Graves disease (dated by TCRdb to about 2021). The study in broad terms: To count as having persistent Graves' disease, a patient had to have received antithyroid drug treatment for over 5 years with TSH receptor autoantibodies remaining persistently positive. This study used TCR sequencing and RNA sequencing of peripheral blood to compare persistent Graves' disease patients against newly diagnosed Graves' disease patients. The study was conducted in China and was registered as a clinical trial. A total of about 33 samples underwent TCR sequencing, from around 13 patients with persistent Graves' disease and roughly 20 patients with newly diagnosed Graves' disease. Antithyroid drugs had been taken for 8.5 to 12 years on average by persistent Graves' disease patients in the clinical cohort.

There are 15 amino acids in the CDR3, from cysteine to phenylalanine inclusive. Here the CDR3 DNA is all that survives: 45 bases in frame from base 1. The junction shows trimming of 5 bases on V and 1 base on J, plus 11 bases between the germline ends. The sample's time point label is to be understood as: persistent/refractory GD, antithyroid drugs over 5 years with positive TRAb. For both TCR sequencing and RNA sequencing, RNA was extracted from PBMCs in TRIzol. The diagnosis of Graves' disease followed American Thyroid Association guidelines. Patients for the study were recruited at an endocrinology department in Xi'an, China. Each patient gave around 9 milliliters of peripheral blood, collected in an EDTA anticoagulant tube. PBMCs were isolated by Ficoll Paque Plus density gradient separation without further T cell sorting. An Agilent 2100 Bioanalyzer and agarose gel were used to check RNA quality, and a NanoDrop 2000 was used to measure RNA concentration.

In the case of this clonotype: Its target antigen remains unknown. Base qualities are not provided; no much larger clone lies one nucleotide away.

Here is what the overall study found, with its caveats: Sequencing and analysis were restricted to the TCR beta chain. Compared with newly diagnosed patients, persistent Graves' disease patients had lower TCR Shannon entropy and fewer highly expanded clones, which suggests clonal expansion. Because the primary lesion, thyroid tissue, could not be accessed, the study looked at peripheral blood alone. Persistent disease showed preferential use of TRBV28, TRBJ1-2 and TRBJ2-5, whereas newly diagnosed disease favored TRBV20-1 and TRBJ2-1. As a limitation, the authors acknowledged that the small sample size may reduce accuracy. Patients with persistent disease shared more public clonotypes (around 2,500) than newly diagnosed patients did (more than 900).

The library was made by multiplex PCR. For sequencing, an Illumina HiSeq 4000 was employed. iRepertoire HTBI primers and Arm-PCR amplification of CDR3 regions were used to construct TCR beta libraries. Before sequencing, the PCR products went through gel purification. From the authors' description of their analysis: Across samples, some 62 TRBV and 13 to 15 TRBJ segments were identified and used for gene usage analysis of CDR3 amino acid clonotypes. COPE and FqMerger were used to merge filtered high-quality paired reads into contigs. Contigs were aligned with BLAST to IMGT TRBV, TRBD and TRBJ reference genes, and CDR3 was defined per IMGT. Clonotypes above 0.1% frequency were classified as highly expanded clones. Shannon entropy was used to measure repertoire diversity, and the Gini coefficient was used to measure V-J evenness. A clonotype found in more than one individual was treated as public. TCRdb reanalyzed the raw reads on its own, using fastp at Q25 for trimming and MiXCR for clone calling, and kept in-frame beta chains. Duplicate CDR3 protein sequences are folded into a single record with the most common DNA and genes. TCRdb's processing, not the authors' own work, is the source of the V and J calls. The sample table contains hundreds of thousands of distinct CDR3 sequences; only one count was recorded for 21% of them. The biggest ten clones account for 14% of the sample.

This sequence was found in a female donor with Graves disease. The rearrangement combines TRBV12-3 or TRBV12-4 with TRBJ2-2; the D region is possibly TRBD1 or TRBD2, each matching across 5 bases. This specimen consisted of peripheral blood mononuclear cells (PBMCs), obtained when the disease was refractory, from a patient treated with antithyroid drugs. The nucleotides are TGTGCCAGCAGTGCCCGGGGCGGGAACACCGGGGAGCTGTTTTTT. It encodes CASSARGGNTGELFF.